This T cell receptor (beta chain) was captured in a study of blood T cell repertoires in COVID-19. Across the study: COVID-19 samples from acute and convalescent phases originated in the United States, Italy and Spain. T cells, B-cell-depleted T cells, or PBMCs supplied cDNA or gDNA.

Turning to this clone: Relative to the germline gene, one junction end is altered; a read error may explain this.

In the original workflow: Amplification of reference gene primers provided the estimated nucleated cell counts. This table comes from immunoSEQ multiplex PCR, and its TCRdb copy is limited to in-frame clones, with some not included. V, J and clone size are those of that table, while D and trimming were read from the DNA. The repertoire holds some 200,000 clones, about 86% seen once, with roughly 3% in the top ten. This CDR3 comprises 14 residues. CDR1 and CDR2 from the germline V gene are SGHDT and YYEEEE. This TCR was recovered from a woman aged 25 to 39 who had recovered from COVID-19. Sequencing used peripheral blood. The chain uses TRBV5-6 and TRBJ2-7; 10 nucleotides match TRBD2. This CDR3 reads CASSPGTSVNEQYF. CDR3 DNA: TGTGCCAGCAGCCCTGGGACTAGCGTTAACGAACAGTACTTC.